Listed below are T cell receptor beta chains from one sample, sequenced in a study of T cell responses to AZD1222 COVID-19 vaccine. Libraries were prepared by immunoSEQ multiplex PCR; TCRdb keeps only in-frame clonotypes and omits some of them. The table has 90,000 to 150,000 clones, roughly 87% seen once; the top ten hold just over 2.5%. Sequencing was performed on peripheral blood, taken 28 days after the second AZD1222 dose. The receptors were sampled from an adult who received the AZD1222 COVID-19 vaccine. CDR3s include the opening cysteine and the closing phenylalanine or tryptophan. A D gene is named only where the DNA matches it firmly. The size field is filled for only some rows; it gives once, few, many or a size class.

DNA: TGTGCCAGCAGCTTAGTTTTGGGGAACACTGAAGCTTTCTTT
CDR3: CASSLVLGNTEAFF
J: TRBJ1-1
D: .
size: .
V: TRBV11-2

DNA: TGTGCCAGTAGAACAGGGTGGACCGGGGAGCTGTTTTTT
CDR3: CASRTGWTGELFF
J: TRBJ2-2
D: .
size: .
V: TRBV19

DNA: TGTGCCAGCAGCCGGGACAGGGGAAATGAAAAACTGTTTTTT
CDR3: CASSRDRGNEKLFF
J: TRBJ1-4
D: TRBD1
size: .
V: TRBV5-4

DNA: TGTGCCAGTCGTCCCGGGACAAATAATCAGCCCCAGCATTTT
CDR3: CASRPGTNNQPQHF
J: TRBJ1-5
D: .
size: .
V: TRBV19

DNA: TGCAGCGTTGAAGGCCCAAGCGGGGGGGTTCGAGAGACCCAGTACTTC
CDR3: CSVEGPSGGVRETQYF
J: TRBJ2-5
D: TRBD2
size: .
V: TRBV29-1

DNA: TGTGCCAGCAGCAGAGGACTAGCGGGGCTGAACGAGCAGTACTTC
CDR3: CASSRGLAGLNEQYF
J: TRBJ2-7
D: TRBD2
size: .
V: TRBV11-2

DNA: TGTGCCATCAGTGAAAAGACTGGTCTTAATGAAAAACTGTTTTTT
CDR3: CAISEKTGLNEKLFF
J: TRBJ1-4
D: .
size: once
V: TRBV10-3

DNA: TGTGCCAGCTCACCTCTCGACAAGGACCCAACTTATAGCAATCAGCCCCAGCATTTT
CDR3: CASSPLDKDPTYSNQPQHF
J: TRBJ1-5
D: .
size: once
V: TRBV18

DNA: TGTGCCAGCAGTTTGTGGGAGACCCAGTACTTC
CDR3: CASSLWETQYF
J: TRBJ2-5
D: .
size: .
V: TRBV6-2/TRBV6-3

DNA: TGTGCCAGCAGCTTAGGGGCCGGTTATAATTCACCCCTCCACTTT
CDR3: CASSLGAGYNSPLHF
J: TRBJ1-6
D: .
size: .
V: TRBV13

DNA: TGTGCCAGCAGCTTTGATATCGTGGGCACTGAAGCTTTCTTT
CDR3: CASSFDIVGTEAFF
J: TRBJ1-1
D: .
size: .
V: TRBV11-2

DNA: TGTGCCAGCAGCTGGGACAGGGGGCGATCACCCCTCCACTTT
CDR3: CASSWDRGRSPLHF
J: TRBJ1-6
D: TRBD1
size: .
V: TRBV5-5

DNA: TGTGCCAGTATCTCTGGGACTAGCGGGGGATCAGATACGCAGTATTTT
CDR3: CASISGTSGGSDTQYF
J: TRBJ2-3
D: TRBD2
size: once
V: TRBV19

DNA: TGTGCCAGCAGCCAAGAAGGTTTTGGAGGGGTGACCAATCAGCCCCAGCATTTT
CDR3: CASSQEGFGGVTNQPQHF
J: TRBJ1-5
D: .
size: .
V: TRBV3-1/TRBV3-2

DNA: TGTGCCAGCAGCGTAGGCGCGCGGGGGGACCAAGAGACCCAGTACTTC
CDR3: CASSVGARGDQETQYF
J: TRBJ2-5
D: TRBD2
size: .
V: TRBV9

DNA: TGCAGTGCTAGTGGCCCGGGAGGGCCCGCGAACACCGGGGAGCTGTTTTTT
CDR3: CSASGPGGPANTGELFF
J: TRBJ2-2
D: TRBD2
size: .
V: TRBV20-1

DNA: TGTGCCAGTAGTATCCCTGGGCTCACAGATACGCAGTATTTT
CDR3: CASSIPGLTDTQYF
J: TRBJ2-3
D: .
size: .
V: TRBV19

DNA: TGCGCCAGCAGCCGGGGGACCCGGAACACTGAAGCTTTCTTT
CDR3: CASSRGTRNTEAFF
J: TRBJ1-1
D: .
size: .
V: TRBV4-1

DNA: TGTGCCAGCAGCTTCCGAGGGGGACAGAGCCTATACAATGAGCAGTTCTTC
CDR3: CASSFRGGQSLYNEQFF
J: TRBJ2-1
D: TRBD1
size: .
V: TRBV7-3

DNA: TGTGCCAGCAGGACCGGGACAGCATACAAAGCTTTCTTT
CDR3: CASRTGTAYKAFF
J: TRBJ1-1
D: TRBD1
size: .
V: TRBV2

DNA: TGCGCCAGCAGCCCAGGGACTCCGTGGACTGAAGCTTTCTTT
CDR3: CASSPGTPWTEAFF
J: TRBJ1-1
D: .
size: .
V: TRBV4-3

DNA: TGTGCCAGTAGTATAGGGCCCCAAAACACTGAAGCTTTCTTT
CDR3: CASSIGPQNTEAFF
J: TRBJ1-1
D: .
size: .
V: TRBV19

DNA: TGTGCCAGCAGCAACCTGACAGGGAGCGGGGAAAAACTGTTTTTT
CDR3: CASSNLTGSGEKLFF
J: TRBJ1-4
D: TRBD1
size: .
V: TRBV7-2

DNA: TGTGCCAGCTCCCACCTGCATAGGGGGGCCTCCACTGGGGCCAACGTCCTGACTTTC
CDR3: CASSHLHRGASTGANVLTF
J: TRBJ2-6
D: .
size: few
V: TRBV18

DNA: TGTGCCAGCTCACCGGACAGGGGACAAGAGACCCAGTACTTC
CDR3: CASSPDRGQETQYF
J: TRBJ2-5
D: TRBD1
size: .
V: TRBV18

DNA: TGCGCCAGCAGCCAAGAGTTAGCGATCAATCAGCCCCAGCATTTT
CDR3: CASSQELAINQPQHF
J: TRBJ1-5
D: .
size: once
V: TRBV4-1

DNA: TGTGCCAGCAGTGGGACAGGTGGCCGGGGGGATGAGCAGTTCTTC
CDR3: CASSGTGGRGDEQFF
J: TRBJ2-1
D: .
size: .
V: TRBV2

DNA: TGTGCCAGCAGCGCGGGAGGGATGAACACTGAAGCTTTCTTT
CDR3: CASSAGGMNTEAFF
J: TRBJ1-1
D: .
size: .
V: TRBV9

DNA: TGTGCCAGCAGTGATGTTCAGGACCCGGGAAATACGCAGTATTTT
CDR3: CASSDVQDPGNTQYF
J: TRBJ2-3
D: .
size: .
V: TRBV25-1

DNA: TGTGCCAGCAGCTACCTCCCGGGGTCCACGGGGGAAAAACTGTTTTTT
CDR3: CASSYLPGSTGEKLFF
J: TRBJ1-4
D: .
size: .
V: TRBV7-8

DNA: TGTGCCAGCAAAGGACAGGGTATCTCTGAAGCTTTCTTT
CDR3: CASKGQGISEAFF
J: TRBJ1-1
D: TRBD1
size: few
V: TRBV27

DNA: TGTGCCACCAGTGAATGGGACAGGGGGAACTATGGCTACACCTTC
CDR3: CATSEWDRGNYGYTF
J: TRBJ1-2
D: TRBD1
size: .
V: TRBV24-1

DNA: TGTGCCAGCAGCTTATACCACGTAGAGGGAATTCAAACCGGGGAGCTGTTTTTT
CDR3: CASSLYHVEGIQTGELFF
J: TRBJ2-2
D: .
size: .
V: TRBV7-2

DNA: TGTGCCAGCAGCCCCCTGGGCAGGGAGGGCTATGGCTACACCTTC
CDR3: CASSPLGREGYGYTF
J: TRBJ1-2
D: .
size: once
V: TRBV7-9

DNA: TGTGCCAGTAGTACGGGAGGGACAACCTACGAGCAGTACTTC
CDR3: CASSTGGTTYEQYF
J: TRBJ2-7
D: TRBD2
size: .
V: TRBV19

DNA: TGTGCCAGCAGTAAACGGGGGGGGCCCTATGGCTACACCTTC
CDR3: CASSKRGGPYGYTF
J: TRBJ1-2
D: .
size: .
V: TRBV6-5

DNA: TGTGCCAGCTCACCTCGGACAGGACGAGGGGCCTACGAGCAGTACTTC
CDR3: CASSPRTGRGAYEQYF
J: TRBJ2-7
D: TRBD1
size: once
V: TRBV18